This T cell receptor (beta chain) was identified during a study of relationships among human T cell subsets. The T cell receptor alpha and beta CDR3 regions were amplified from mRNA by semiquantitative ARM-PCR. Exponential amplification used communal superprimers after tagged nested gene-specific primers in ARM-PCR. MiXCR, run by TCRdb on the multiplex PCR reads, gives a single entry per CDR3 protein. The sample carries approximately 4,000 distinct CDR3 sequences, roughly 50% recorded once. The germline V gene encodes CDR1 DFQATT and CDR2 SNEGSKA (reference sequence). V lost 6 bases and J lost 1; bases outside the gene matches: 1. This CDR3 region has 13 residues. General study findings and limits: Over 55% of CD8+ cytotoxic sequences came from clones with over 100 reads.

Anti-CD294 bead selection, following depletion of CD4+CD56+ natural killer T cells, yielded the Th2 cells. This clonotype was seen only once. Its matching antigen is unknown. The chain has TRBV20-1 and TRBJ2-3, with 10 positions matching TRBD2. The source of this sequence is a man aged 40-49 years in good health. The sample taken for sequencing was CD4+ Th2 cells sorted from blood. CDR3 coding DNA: TGCAGTGCCGGGACTAGCGGCACAGATACGCAGTATTTT. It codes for CSAGTSGTDTQYF.